The 27 T cell receptor beta chains reported below all come from one sample, sequenced in a study of CD8 T cells in Susac syndrome. RNA in amounts of about 0.5 to 1 ug was reverse transcribed with random hexamers. TCRdb ran MiXCR on the immunoSEQ multiplex PCR reads and lists one entry per CDR3 protein. The sample records some 150,000 distinct CDR3 sequences, 85% to 95% being singletons. Sequencing was done on a sample of CD4+ T cells from PBMCs. All receptors come from a human donor with Susac syndrome.

The chain is built from TRBV7-3 and TRBJ2-1; 9 nucleotides align to TRBD1. The V segment lost 6 bases and the J segment 3 bases; nucleotides outside the gene matches: 6. This CDR3 comprises 15 residues. The germline V gene encodes CDR1 SGHTA and CDR2 FQGTGA. The CDR3 here is CASSTGTGFYNEQFF. CDR3 nucleotides: TGTGCCAGCAGTACCGGGACAGGGTTCTACAATGAGCAGTTCTTC.

This chain links TRBV19 with TRBJ1-1, with 7 nucleotides matching TRBD1. The V segment lost 5 bases and the J segment 1 base; nucleotides outside the gene matches: 16. CDR3 length equals 18 residues. Germline CDR1 and CDR2: LNHDA and SQIVND (reference sequence). The CDR3 DNA reads TGTGCCAGTAGTCCCCCATGGGGATCGACAGGGTCGAACACTGAAGCTTTCTTT. Encoded protein: CASSPPWGSTGSNTEAFF.

The chain uses TRBV20-1 and TRBJ2-2, with D possibly matching TRBD1 (5 bases). Trimming left V 7 bases short and J 5 bases short, with 14 bases between. The germline V gene encodes CDR1 DFQATT and CDR2 SNEGSKA (reference sequence). This CDR3 is 13 amino acids long. This chain's CDR3 is CSVQGTLTGELFF. CDR3 sequence (DNA): TGCAGTGTCCAGGGAACCCTTACCGGGGAGCTGTTTTTT.

The chain uses TRBV7-9 and TRBJ2-6; 7 positions match TRBD1. Germline lookup yields CDR1 SEHNR and CDR2 FQNEAQ (reference sequence). V trimming: 1 base; J trimming: 0 bases; junction bases outside the gene matches: 6. This CDR3 spans 18 amino acids. The CDR3 loop is CASSLGDRFNSGANVLTF. Here the CDR3 DNA reads TGTGCCAGCAGCTTAGGGGACAGATTTAACTCTGGGGCCAACGTCCTGACTTTC.

V is TRBV13 and J is TRBJ2-1; D may be TRBD2 (7 bases). Germline V gene data show CDR1 as PRHDT and CDR2 as FYEKMQ (reference sequence). Trimming left V 6 bases short and J 1 base short, with 16 bases between. The CDR3 has 16 residues. The chain's CDR3 is CASSHEGGPSYNEQFF. The CDR3 DNA reads as TGTGCCAGCAGTCACGAGGGGGGGCCGTCCTACAATGAGCAGTTCTTC.

This chain connects TRBV7-2 to TRBJ2-4; TRBD1 might be the D (6 bases). CDR3 size: 13 residues. With 5 bases removed from V and 6 bases from J, the gap between germline ends came to 11 bases. The V gene's germline CDR1 is SGHTA and CDR2 FQGNSA. The CDR3 sequence is CASSPRGGNIQYF. The CDR3 DNA reads TGTGCCAGCAGCCCCCGAGGGGGAAACATTCAGTACTTC.

The rearrangement links TRBV20-1 to TRBJ2-3, with 11 bases aligning to TRBD2. This CDR3 is built from 15 residues. CDR1 is DFQATT, CDR2 SNEGSKA, per germline (reference sequence). V was pared by 6 bases and J by 0 bases, with 5 bases of the junction left unmatched. CDR3: CSATLAGASTDTQYF. The DNA of the CDR3 is TGCAGTGCAACACTAGCGGGGGCTAGCACAGATACGCAGTATTTT.

The genes are TRBV4-2 and TRBJ1-5, with D unclear. CDR1 and CDR2 (germline): LGHNA, YNFKEQ. V lost 0 bases to trimming and J lost 4 bases, with 4 bases between them. The CDR3 sequence is 13 residues long. As DNA, the CDR3 is TGTGCCAGCAGCCAAGACAGGAATCAGCCCCAGCATTTT. This codes for CASSQDRNQPQHF.

This chain connects TRBV9 to TRBJ1-2; 8 positions agree with TRBD1. Looked up from germline, CDR1 is SGDLS and CDR2 is YYNGEE. The CDR3 runs 18 residues. With 2 bases clipped from V and 2 bases from J, the junction kept 14 bases outside the gene matches. In DNA form, the CDR3 reads TGTGCCAGCAGCGTCGGACAGGGTGATTTTCTGGGCAACTATGGCTACACCTTC. It codes for CASSVGQGDFLGNYGYTF.

V gene TRBV12-3 or TRBV12-4 combines with J gene TRBJ2-5, with a tentative D call TRBD2 (5 bases). This CDR3 has 13 amino acids. The V gene lost 3 bases and the J gene lost 5 bases, with 10 bases spanning the gap. The CDR3 here is CASSFTRTETQYF. The DNA for the CDR3 is TGTGCCAGCAGTTTTACTAGGACGGAGACCCAGTACTTC.

This chain connects TRBV14 to TRBJ1-1, with a tentative D call TRBD1 (5 bases). The CDR3 sequence is 13 residues long. The V end lost 4 bases, the J end lost 8 bases, and 14 bases lay between the germline ends. The germline gives CDR1 SGHDN, CDR2 FVKESK. CDR3 protein: CASSPDRSVEAFF. CDR3 bases: TGTGCCAGCAGCCCTGACAGATCAGTAGAAGCTTTCTTT. The variable domain in full, with the rest retrieved from reference TRBV14 and TRBJ1-1, is EAGVTQFPSHSVIEKGQTVTLRCDPISGHDNLYWYRRVMGKEIKFLLHFVKESKQDESGMPNNRFLAERTGGTYSTLKVQPAELEDSGVYFCASSPDRSVEAFFGQGTRLTVV.

The chain joins TRBV4-1 to TRBJ1-6; D ambiguous. The CDR3 sequence is 14 residues long. Trimming shortened V by 5 bases and J by 10 bases, and 15 bases separated the two germline ends. Per the germline V gene, CDR1 is MGHRA and CDR2 is YSYEKL. The CDR3 DNA follows: TGCGCCAGCAGCTCGCCTATTCCGGGGTCACCCCTCCACTTT. Encoded protein: CASSSPIPGSPLHF.

V gene TRBV3-1 combines with J gene TRBJ2-3; D uncertain. From germline, CDR1 is LGHDT and CDR2 YNNKEL (reference sequence). The CDR3 consists of 13 residues. Trimming took off 2 bases at V and 2 bases at J, with 5 bases between the two ends. The CDR3 sequence is CASSQPFTDTQYF. The DNA for the CDR3 is TGTGCCAGCAGCCAACCGTTCACAGATACGCAGTATTTT.

This chain joins TRBV5-1 and TRBJ2-1, with TRBD2 identical over 7 bases. Looked up from germline, CDR1 is SGHRS and CDR2 is YFSETQ. J lost 1 base, V lost 0 bases, and 1 base had no gene match. This CDR3 comprises 15 residues. As DNA, the CDR3 is TGCGCCAGCAGCTTGGACGGGGGGTCCTACAATGAGCAGTTCTTC. This encodes CASSLDGGSYNEQFF.

This clonotype was counted a single time. V and J are TRBV9 and TRBJ1-2; the D is unclear. Germline V CDR1 and CDR2: SGDLS, YYNGEE. Trimming removed 2 bases at V and 7 bases at J, with 12 bases between. The CDR3 has 13 amino acids. The CDR3 reads CASSVGGFSGYTF. CDR3 nucleotides: TGTGCCAGCAGCGTTGGCGGGTTCTCTGGCTACACCTTC.

The gene calls are TRBV12-3 or TRBV12-4 and TRBJ2-7; 8 bases fit TRBD1. V lost 6 bases to trimming and J lost 3 bases; unmatched junction nucleotides: 4. The CDR3 is 13 amino acids. The CDR3 nucleotides are TGTGCCAGCAGGTGGACAGGGAACTACGAGCAGTACTTC. Its translation is CASRWTGNYEQYF.

The gene calls are TRBV6-2 or TRBV6-3 and TRBJ2-5, with D unresolved. Germline CDR1 and CDR2: MNHEY and SVGEGT. V lost 2 bases and J 5 bases, leaving 6 bases between the germline ends. This CDR3 has 12 amino acids. The CDR3 loop is CASSYGEETQYF. Here the CDR3 DNA reads TGTGCCAGCAGTTACGGAGAGGAGACCCAGTACTTC.

This sequence joins TRBV2 and TRBJ2-2; D ambiguous. The CDR3 spans 14 residues. Germline assignment: CDR1 SNHLY and CDR2 FYNNEI. Trimming cost V 6 bases and J 3 bases, with 11 bases left between them. This CDR3 is CASRGKRDTGELFF. CDR3 bases: TGTGCCAGCAGGGGGAAAAGGGACACCGGGGAGCTGTTTTTT. The full variable domain, its missing parts supplied by reference TRBV2 and TRBJ2-2, is EPEVTQTPSHQVTQMGQEVILRCVPISNHLYFYWYRQILGQKVEFLVSFYNNEISEKSEIFDDQFSVERPDGSNFTLKIRSTKLEDSAMYFCASRGKRDTGELFFGEGSRLTVL.

V usage is TRBV9 and J usage is TRBJ2-1, with 7 bases aligning to TRBD1. The germline V gene encodes CDR1 SGDLS and CDR2 YYNGEE. CDR3 length: 15 residues. V lost 3 bases to trimming and J lost 5 bases; unmatched junction nucleotides: 8. The CDR3 nucleotides read TGTGCCAGCAGCGGGACAGGACGACGGGACAATGAGCAGTTCTTC. It encodes CASSGTGRRDNEQFF. The whole variable domain, remainder taken from reference TRBV9 and TRBJ2-1, is DSGVTQTPKHLITATGQRVTLRCSPRSGDLSVYWYQQSLDQGLQFLIQYYNGEERAKGNILERFSAQQFPDLHSELNLSSLELGDSALYFCASSGTGRRDNEQFFGPGTRLTVL.

V gene TRBV3-1 combines with J gene TRBJ2-7; D gene unclear. This CDR3 contains 14 residues. The V end was cut by 3 bases, the J end by 5 bases, with 14 bases between. Germline V gene data show CDR1 as LGHDT and CDR2 as YNNKEL (reference sequence). The CDR3 region has the DNA TGTGCCAGCAGCCATCGTCTACGGCTAGACGAGCAGTACTTC. This encodes CASSHRLRLDEQYF.

This clonotype occurred once. The rearrangement joins TRBV9 to TRBJ2-1, with D uncertain. The V gene lost 0 bases and the J gene lost 0 bases, with 7 bases spanning the gap. Germline V gene lookup returns CDR1 SGDLS and CDR2 YYNGEE. The CDR3 length is 15 residues. The CDR3 DNA reads as TGTGCCAGCAGCGTAGCGATTAACTCCTACAATGAGCAGTTCTTC. Its translation is CASSVAINSYNEQFF.

The chain combines TRBV14 with TRBJ2-3; 7 positions match TRBD1. The CDR3 runs to 16 residues. Germline V lookup: CDR1 SGHDN, CDR2 FVKESK. V gave up 4 bases and J gave up 2 bases; unmatched junction bases: 9. CDR3 coding DNA: TGTGCCAGCAGCCCGAAGACAGGGACGTACACAGATACGCAGTATTTT. Residues: CASSPKTGTYTDTQYF.

In the case of this clonotype: The junction departs from germline at one end; a sequencing error may be responsible. This rearrangement joins TRBV29-1 to TRBJ2-1; D is perhaps TRBD2 (7 bases). Germline assignment: CDR1 SQVTM and CDR2 ANQGSEA. This CDR3 has 11 amino acids. The DNA for the CDR3 is TGCAGCGTTGAAGAAGGAGGGGGGGCCGGCTTC. Amino acid sequence: CSVEEGGGAGF.

In its sample, this clonotype was seen a few times. This chain connects TRBV12-3 or TRBV12-4 to TRBJ2-3, with 8 bases aligning to TRBD2. V shed 5 bases, J shed 0 bases, and the junction held 4 bases outside the gene matches. The CDR3 has 15 amino acids. CDR3 coding DNA: TGTGCCAGCAGTGTTAGCGGGGCCAGCACAGATACGCAGTATTTT. Translated, it gives CASSVSGASTDTQYF.

In DNA, the CDR3 is TGTGCCAGCACCGGACTGGCGAACACCGGGGAGCTGTTTTTT. Translation: CASTGLANTGELFF. The chain joins TRBV7-2 to TRBJ2-2; maybe TRBD2 (5 bases). The CDR3 consists of 14 residues. Trimming pared 7 bases from V and 0 bases from J, leaving 9 bases between. Germline loops: CDR1 SGHTA, CDR2 FQGNSA.

The chain combines TRBV20-1 with TRBJ2-7; D ambiguous. Germline loops: CDR1 DFQATT, CDR2 SNEGSKA (reference sequence). With 7 bases removed from V and 5 bases from J, the gap between germline ends came to 18 bases. This CDR3 contains 13 residues. The CDR3 protein is CSVSVGPFNEQYF. The CDR3 coding sequence is TGCAGTGTTTCGGTCGGGCCCTTCAACGAGCAGTACTTC.

The chain is built from TRBV12-3 or TRBV12-4 and TRBJ2-2; D is undetermined. The ends were cut back, 6 bases at V and 4 bases at J, with 15 bases in the middle. The CDR3 is 15 amino acids. The CDR3: CASRGPGPVTGELFF. The CDR3 nucleotides read TGTGCCAGCAGAGGGCCTGGCCCGGTCACCGGGGAGCTGTTTTTT.